Here is one T cell receptor beta chain with its context. This sample stems from a study of glioma-infiltrating T cells after dendritic cell vaccination. TCRdb keeps only in-frame clones here, not all; method: immunoSEQ multiplex PCR. The sample has about 50,000 clones; about 85% are singletons. Germline V CDR1 and CDR2: MNHEY, SVGAGI. The CDR3 consists of 16 residues. V lost 4 bases, J lost 4 bases, and 6 bases stayed unmatched. Time point in this sample: after dendritic cell vaccination, including at tumor progression/relapse. PBMC sampling occurred before vaccination, two weeks after the third dose, and at progression.

This specimen consisted of blood, obtained after dendritic cell vaccination. This TCR came from a human donor with glioblastoma. The genes are TRBV6-5 and TRBJ2-2; 10 bases align to TRBD2. The CDR3 is CASSSPSGGGTGELFF. CDR3 DNA sequence: TGTGCCAGCAGTTCGCCTAGCGGGGGTGGCACCGGGGAGCTGTTTTTT.